These 21 T cell receptor beta chains originate from one sample sequenced in a study of beta chain features in type 1 diabetes. Their antigens are not known. Expressed TCRB transcripts were sequenced because the isolated RNA had all been reverse transcribed beforehand. The method was immunoSEQ multiplex PCR; TCRdb's version includes in-frame clones alone and lacks a portion of them. Of 130,000 or so clones in the sample, roughly a sixth were seen once. Findings and limits, study-wide: Patients with Type 1 diabetes showed moderately but significantly shorter TCRB CDR3s in all four CD4+ subsets.

The material sequenced was central memory CD4+ T cells from blood. The receptors were sampled from a man aged 18-30 years with type 1 diabetes.

This clone has just a few counts. The chain couples TRBV6-5 to TRBJ1-2, with D perhaps TRBD1 (6 bases). V dropped 5 bases and J dropped 6 bases, with 16 bases sitting between them. This CDR3 region has 14 residues. Germline values: CDR1 MNHEY, CDR2 SVGAGI. The CDR3 DNA follows: TGTGCCAGCAGTCGCACCCAGTCAGGGGATGGCTACACCTTC. This encodes CASSRTQSGDGYTF.

This clone was observed a single time. The gene calls are TRBV5-1 and TRBJ2-7; 12 bases agree with TRBD2. Germline CDR1 reads SGHRS; CDR2 reads YFSETQ. The CDR3 has 14 amino acids. After removal of 4 bases from V and 3 bases from J, the junction contained 2 bases not matched to a gene. The CDR3 region has the DNA TGCGCCAGCAGCCTAGCGGGAGGGCTCTACGAGCAGTACTTC. Translation: CASSLAGGLYEQYF.

This clone has just a few counts. V usage is TRBV4-2 and J usage is TRBJ2-7; TRBD1 matches 10 bases. V lost 4 bases and J lost 1; bases outside the gene matches: 1. This CDR3 spans 14 amino acids. Germline assignment: CDR1 LGHNA and CDR2 YNFKEQ. The CDR3 sequence is CASSRGQGSYEQYF. CDR3 sequence (DNA): TGTGCCAGCAGCCGGGGACAGGGGTCCTACGAGCAGTACTTC.

This clone appeared a few times. V is TRBV4-2 and J is TRBJ2-7; perhaps TRBD1 as D (6 bases). The CDR3 runs to 15 residues. V gave up 1 base and J gave up 7 bases, with 17 bases separating them. Germline assignment: CDR1 LGHNA and CDR2 YNFKEQ. CDR3 sequence (DNA): TGTGCCAGCAGCCAAGTGGGCACACAAACAGGGGAGCAGTACTTC. Protein product: CASSQVGTQTGEQYF.

The CDR3 loop reads CASSRDYYEQYF. The CDR3 DNA reads TGTGCCAGCAGCCGTGATTACTACGAGCAGTACTTC. The genes are TRBV7-2 and TRBJ2-7; D not resolved. The V end lost 5 bases, the J end lost 3 bases, and 8 bases lay between the germline ends. The V gene's germline CDR1 is SGHTA and CDR2 FQGNSA. CDR3 length equals 12 residues.

This rearrangement joins TRBV4-1 to TRBJ1-3; D ambiguous. The germline CDR1 and CDR2 sequences are MGHRA and YSYEKL. The CDR3 consists of 15 residues. V was trimmed by 6 bases and J by 1 base, leaving 13 bases between them. CDR3 sequence: CASSIEGLSGNTIYF. In nucleotides, the CDR3 is TGCGCCAGCAGTATAGAGGGCCTGTCTGGAAACACCATATATTTT.

The chain carries TRBV27 and TRBJ2-7; TRBD2 agrees at 9 bases. CDR1 and CDR2 from the germline V gene are MNHEY and SMNVEV (reference sequence). V trimming: 2 bases; J trimming: 5 bases; junction bases outside the gene matches: 4. The CDR3 covers 14 residues. Here the CDR3 DNA reads TGTGCCAGCAGTTTACTAGCGGGATCCCACGAGCAGTACTTC. It encodes CASSLLAGSHEQYF.

This clone was picked up many times. J is TRBJ2-3 and V is TRBV7-2; no clear D gene. Between the trimmed V and J ends, which lost 3 bases and 0 bases, there was a span of 7 bases. In germline, CDR1 is SGHTA, CDR2 FQGNSA. CDR3 length: 14 amino acids. The DNA for the CDR3 is TGTGCCAGCAGCTTCCTCTCAAGCACAGATACGCAGTATTTT. It specifies CASSFLSSTDTQYF.

There are a few counts of this clone. The V call is TRBV2, the J call TRBJ2-7; the D is unclear. This CDR3 is 12 amino acids long. Germline lookup yields CDR1 SNHLY and CDR2 FYNNEI. Trimming removed 6 bases at V and 4 bases at J, with 10 bases between. CDR3 sequence: CASRQDIYEQYF. DNA for the CDR3: TGTGCCAGCAGGCAAGACATATACGAGCAGTACTTC. The variable domain in full, with the rest retrieved from reference TRBV2 and TRBJ2-7, is EPEVTQTPSHQVTQMGQEVILRCVPISNHLYFYWYRQILGQKVEFLVSFYNNEISEKSEIFDDQFSVERPDGSNFTLKIRSTKLEDSAMYFCASRQDIYEQYFGPGTRLTVT.

This clone has a handful of counts. The gene calls are TRBV2 and TRBJ1-5, with unresolved D. Germline CDR1 and CDR2: SNHLY and FYNNEI. Trimming left V 6 bases short and J 1 base short, with 10 bases between. CDR3 length: 14 residues. The CDR3 nucleotides read TGTGCCAGCAGCCTCTATAGGAGCAATCAGCCCCAGCATTTT. It yields the protein CASSLYRSNQPQHF.

The chain combines TRBV29-1 with TRBJ2-7; D is tentatively TRBD1 or TRBD2 (6 bases each). The CDR3 loop spans 13 amino acids. CDR1 and CDR2 (germline): SQVTM, ANQGSEA. V was pared by 3 bases and J by 5 bases, with 14 bases between. CDR3 in amino acids: CSVDGGGRDEQYF. The DNA for the CDR3 is TGCAGCGTTGACGGGGGCGGTAGGGACGAGCAGTACTTC.

This chain joins TRBV25-1 and TRBJ2-7, with TRBD2 matching 11 bases. The CDR3 totals 13 residues. The ends lost 10 bases at V and 9 bases at J; junction bases unmatched: 11. Germline V CDR1 and CDR2: MGHDK, SYGVNS. The CDR3 protein is CAIGTSGKPGQYF. CDR3 DNA: TGTGCCATTGGGACTAGCGGAAAACCCGGGCAGTACTTC.

The CDR3 is CASKPGTITDTQYF. The DNA for the CDR3 is TGTGCCAGCAAGCCAGGGACTATCACAGATACGCAGTATTTT. The chain recombines TRBV6-5 with TRBJ2-3, with 7 bases aligning to TRBD2. V lost 7 bases, J lost 2 bases, and 6 bases stayed unmatched. Germline V CDR1 and CDR2: MNHEY, SVGAGI. This CDR3 has 14 residues.

This clone appeared many times. The chain combines TRBV10-3 with TRBJ2-4; no reliable D call. The CDR3 has 14 residues. Germline V gene lookup returns CDR1 ENHRY and CDR2 SYGVKD. The germline V and J ends were trimmed by 3 bases and 0 bases, with 6 bases remaining between them. In nucleotides, the CDR3 is TGTGCCATCAGTGACGAGATAGCCAAAAACATTCAGTACTTC. Protein: CAISDEIAKNIQYF.

The CDR3 protein is CASSPVRSADTQYF. CDR3 coding DNA: TGTGCCAGCAGCCCCGTACGAAGCGCAGATACGCAGTATTTT. The V and J genes are TRBV7-9 and TRBJ2-3; no reliable D call. The germline CDR1 and CDR2 sequences are SEHNR and FQNEAQ (reference sequence). The CDR3 runs to 14 residues. The germline V and J ends were trimmed by 5 bases and 4 bases, with 13 bases remaining between them.

The chain carries TRBV7-8 and TRBJ2-7, with D possibly matching TRBD2 (7 bases). The CDR3 is made up of 15 amino acids. Germline assignment: CDR1 SGHVS and CDR2 FQNEAQ. V lost 5 bases and J lost 2, with 16 bases in between. CDR3 nucleotides: TGTGCCAGCAGCCCCCTGGGAGGGGGGGCCTACGAGCAGTACTTC. Residues: CASSPLGGGAYEQYF.

This clone has a count of ten or more. J is TRBJ2-3 and V is TRBV6-5; unclear D gene. The CDR3 totals 13 residues. Germline CDR1 is MNHEY and CDR2 is SVGAGI. With 6 bases removed from V and 0 bases from J, the gap between germline ends came to 7 bases. CDR3 in DNA: TGTGCCAGCAGGTCACAGAGCACAGATACGCAGTATTTT. As protein: CASRSQSTDTQYF.

V gene TRBV14 combines with J gene TRBJ2-1, with a tentative D call TRBD2 (6 bases). Germline V gives CDR1 SGHDN, CDR2 FVKESK. The V end was cut by 0 bases, the J end by 15 bases, with 18 bases between. The CDR3 has 14 amino acids. CDR3 region: CASSQDPGTPKPFF. CDR3 sequence (DNA): TGTGCCAGCAGCCAAGACCCCGGGACTCCAAAGCCGTTCTTC.

This clone was recorded a few times. The chain carries TRBV7-2 and TRBJ2-5; D gene uncertain. Trimming shortened V by 1 base and J by 2 bases, and 8 bases separated the two germline ends. CDR1 and CDR2 from the germline V gene are SGHTA and FQGNSA. This CDR3 is 14 amino acids long. Here the CDR3 DNA reads TGTGCCAGCAGCTTAGTATCCAGTCAAGAGACCCAGTACTTC. Amino acid sequence: CASSLVSSQETQYF.

This clone has a handful of counts. A much more abundant neighbour one base away suggests this may be a read error. The V gene is TRBV25-1, the J gene TRBJ2-5, with D perhaps matching TRBD2 (6 bases). The DNA matches TRBJ2-7 better at its end, which makes the J call doubtful. The CDR3 has 15 residues. Germline loops: CDR1 MGHDK, CDR2 SYGVNS. The CDR3 sequence: CASSEGWRDSHEQYF. CDR3 coding DNA: TGTGCCAGCAGTGAGGGATGGCGGGATAGCCACGAGCAGTACTTC.

V is TRBV21-1 and J is TRBJ2-7; TRBD1, the D gene given by the table, was not confirmed from the DNA. TRBV21-1 is annotated as a pseudogene. The CDR3 is 16 residues long. The chain's CDR3 is CASSKVYRKSSYEQYF. The CDR3 DNA reads TGTGCCAGCAGCAAGGTTTACAGGAAGAGCTCCTACGAGCAGTACTTC.